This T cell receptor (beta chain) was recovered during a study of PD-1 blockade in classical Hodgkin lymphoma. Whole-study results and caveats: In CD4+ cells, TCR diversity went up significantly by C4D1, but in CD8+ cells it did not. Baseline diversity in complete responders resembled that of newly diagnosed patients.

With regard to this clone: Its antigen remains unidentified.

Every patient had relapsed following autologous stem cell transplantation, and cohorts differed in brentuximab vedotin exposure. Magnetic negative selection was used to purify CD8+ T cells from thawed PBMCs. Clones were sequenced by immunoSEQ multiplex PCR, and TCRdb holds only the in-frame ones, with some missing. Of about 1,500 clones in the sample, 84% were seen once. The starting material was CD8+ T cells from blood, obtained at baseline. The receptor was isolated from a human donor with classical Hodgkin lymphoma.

The CDR3 sequence is CASSVGRLAGVYEQYF. CDR3 sequence (DNA): TGTGCCAGCAGCGTAGGGCGACTAGCGGGGGTCTACGAGCAGTACTTC. The chain uses TRBV9 and TRBJ2-7; 12 nucleotides align to TRBD2. The CDR3 is made up of 16 amino acids. V was clipped by 0 bases and J by 3 bases; unmatched bases: 4. Germline lookup yields CDR1 SGDLS and CDR2 YYNGEE.